This T cell receptor (beta chain) was obtained from a study of cytomegalovirus exposure and HLA in healthy donors. Across the whole study: There were about 85 million unique TCRs (from HLA-typed donors) in an early data release.

V was clipped by 2 bases and J by 0 bases, with 7 bases between them. CDR3 size: 15 residues. Looked up from germline, CDR1 is LNHDA and CDR2 is SQIVND (reference sequence). 13 Jbeta primers and 60 Vbeta primers were used for the PCR. Repertoires were generated with immunoSEQ multiplex PCR, while TCRdb's copy carries only in-frame clones and drops some. The sample has about 120,000 clones, around 80% seen once. This clonotype was obtained from a woman in her thirties or forties in good health and CMV-seropositive. The gene calls are TRBV19 and TRBJ1-4; no clear D gene. Material: PBMCs. The DNA of the CDR3 is TGTGCCAGTAGTATAACAGCCACAACTAATGAAAAACTGTTTTTT. Translation: CASSITATTNEKLFF.